The sequence of this T cell receptor beta chain was determined in a study of blood T cell repertoires in COVID-19. In the study overall: The cDNA or gDNA used as material had been derived from T cells, B-cell-depleted T cells, or PBMCs.

Clones were read by immunoSEQ multiplex PCR, and TCRdb kept only the in-frame ones, dropping some. The table shows tens of thousands of clones, with around 84% occurring only once. This CDR3 has 15 residues. Trimming pared 2 bases from V and 3 bases from J, leaving 11 bases between. The germline V gene encodes CDR1 SGDLS and CDR2 YYNGEE. This chain joins TRBV9 and TRBJ2-2, with D perhaps TRBD2 (5 bases). The sample was peripheral blood. This clonotype was obtained from a man aged 50 to 60 with active COVID-19. DNA of the CDR3: TGTGCCAGCAGCGTCCGGGAAGGCGACACCGGGGAGCTGTTTTTT. It encodes CASSVREGDTGELFF.